The TCR beta chain described here comes from a study of shared clonotypes between healthy human individuals. The CDR3 spans 14 residues. In germline, CDR1 is LNHDA, CDR2 SQIVND (reference sequence). V was clipped by 2 bases and J by 2 bases, with 8 bases between them. Deep-level settings were used for running the assay. TCRdb keeps only in-frame clones here, not all; method: immunoSEQ multiplex PCR. The profile shows about a million clones, about 80% of them singletons. The chain is built from TRBV19 and TRBJ2-3; weak D call: TRBD2 (5 bases). What was sequenced was memory CD4+ T cells from PBMCs. The sample's subset: CD45RA-negative fraction. This TCR was sampled from a man aged 18 to 29 in good health. Some clones in this sample may be carry-over from other donors' samples. The CDR3 DNA sequence: TGTGCCAGTAGTATAATCGGGGACACAGATACGCAGTATTTT. Encoded protein: CASSIIGDTDTQYF.